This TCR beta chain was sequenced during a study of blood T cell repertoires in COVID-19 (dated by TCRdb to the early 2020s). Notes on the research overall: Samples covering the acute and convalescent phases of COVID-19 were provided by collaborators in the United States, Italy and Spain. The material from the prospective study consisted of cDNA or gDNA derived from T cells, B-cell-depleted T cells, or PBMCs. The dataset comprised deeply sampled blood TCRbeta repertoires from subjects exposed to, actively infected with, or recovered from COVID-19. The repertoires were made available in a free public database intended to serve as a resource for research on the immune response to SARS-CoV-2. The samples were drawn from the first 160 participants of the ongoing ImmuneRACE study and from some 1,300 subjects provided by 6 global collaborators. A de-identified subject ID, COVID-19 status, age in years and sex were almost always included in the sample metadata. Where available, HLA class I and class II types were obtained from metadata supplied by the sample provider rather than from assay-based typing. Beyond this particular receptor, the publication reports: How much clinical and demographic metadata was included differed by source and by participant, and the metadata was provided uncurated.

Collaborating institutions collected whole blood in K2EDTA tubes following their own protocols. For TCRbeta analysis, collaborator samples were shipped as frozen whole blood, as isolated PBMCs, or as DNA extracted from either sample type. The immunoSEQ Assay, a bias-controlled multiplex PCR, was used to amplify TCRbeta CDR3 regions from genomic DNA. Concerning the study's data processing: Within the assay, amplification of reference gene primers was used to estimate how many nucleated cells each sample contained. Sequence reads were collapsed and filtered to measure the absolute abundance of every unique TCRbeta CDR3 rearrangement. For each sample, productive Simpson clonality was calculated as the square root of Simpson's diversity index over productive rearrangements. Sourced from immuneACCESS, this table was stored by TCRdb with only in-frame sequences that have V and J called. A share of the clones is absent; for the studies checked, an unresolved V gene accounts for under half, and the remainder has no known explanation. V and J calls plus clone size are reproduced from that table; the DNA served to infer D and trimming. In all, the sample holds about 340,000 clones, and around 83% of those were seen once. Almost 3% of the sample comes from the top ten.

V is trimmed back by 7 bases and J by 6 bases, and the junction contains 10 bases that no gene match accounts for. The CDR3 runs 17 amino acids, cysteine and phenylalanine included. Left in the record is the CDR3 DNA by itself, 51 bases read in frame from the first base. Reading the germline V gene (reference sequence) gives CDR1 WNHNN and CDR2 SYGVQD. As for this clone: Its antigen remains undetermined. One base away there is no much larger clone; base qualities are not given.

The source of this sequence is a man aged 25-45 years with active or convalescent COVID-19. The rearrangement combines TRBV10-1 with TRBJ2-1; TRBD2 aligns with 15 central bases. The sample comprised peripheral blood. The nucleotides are TGCGCCAGCACCAGGACTAGCGGGAGGGCCAGCGGCAATGAGCAGTTCTTC. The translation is CASTRTSGRASGNEQFF.